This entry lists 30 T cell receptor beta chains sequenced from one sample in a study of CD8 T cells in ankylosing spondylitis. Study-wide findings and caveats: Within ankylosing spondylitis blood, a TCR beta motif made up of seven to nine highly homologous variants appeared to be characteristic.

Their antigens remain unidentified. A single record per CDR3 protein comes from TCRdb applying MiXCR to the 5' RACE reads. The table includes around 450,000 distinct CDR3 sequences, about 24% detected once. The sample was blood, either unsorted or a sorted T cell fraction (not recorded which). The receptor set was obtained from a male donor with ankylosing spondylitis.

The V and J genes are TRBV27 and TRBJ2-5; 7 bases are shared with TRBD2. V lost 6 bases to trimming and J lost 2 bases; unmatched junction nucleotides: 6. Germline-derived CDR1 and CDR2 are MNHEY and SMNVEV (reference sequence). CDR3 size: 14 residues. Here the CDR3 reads CASSPLAPQETQYF. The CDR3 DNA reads TGTGCCAGCAGCCCACTAGCGCCACAAGAGACCCAGTACTTC.

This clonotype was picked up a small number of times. CDR3 loop: CASSEDSYSEAFF. DNA for the CDR3: TGCGCCAGCAGCGAGGACAGTTACTCAGAAGCTTTCTTT. This rearrangement joins TRBV5-1 to TRBJ1-1; weak D call: TRBD1 (6 bases). CDR3 length: 13 amino acids. Trimming removed 4 bases from V and 8 bases from J, with 15 bases in between. Per germline, CDR1 SGHRS and CDR2 YFSETQ.

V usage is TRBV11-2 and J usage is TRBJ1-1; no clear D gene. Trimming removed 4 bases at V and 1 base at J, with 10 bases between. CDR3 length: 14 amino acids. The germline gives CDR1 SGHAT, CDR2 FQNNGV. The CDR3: CASSSPPTNTEAFF. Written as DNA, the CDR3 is TGTGCCAGCAGCTCACCGCCGACGAACACTGAAGCTTTCTTT.

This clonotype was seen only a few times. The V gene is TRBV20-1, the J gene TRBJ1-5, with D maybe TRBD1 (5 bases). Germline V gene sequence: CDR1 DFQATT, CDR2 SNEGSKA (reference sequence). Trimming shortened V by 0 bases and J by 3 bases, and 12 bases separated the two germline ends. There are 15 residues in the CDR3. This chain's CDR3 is CSAREAGLNNQPQHF. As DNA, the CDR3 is TGCAGTGCTAGAGAGGCAGGGTTAAACAATCAGCCCCAGCATTTT.

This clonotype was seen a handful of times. DNA for the CDR3: TGTGCCAGCAGCGGGGGGGCGAATGAAAAACTGTTTTTT. This gives the protein CASSGGANEKLFF. V gene TRBV12-3 or TRBV12-4 combines with J gene TRBJ1-4; TRBD1 might be the D (6 bases). CDR3 length: 13 residues. The ends were cut back, 6 bases at V and 5 bases at J, with 10 bases in the middle.

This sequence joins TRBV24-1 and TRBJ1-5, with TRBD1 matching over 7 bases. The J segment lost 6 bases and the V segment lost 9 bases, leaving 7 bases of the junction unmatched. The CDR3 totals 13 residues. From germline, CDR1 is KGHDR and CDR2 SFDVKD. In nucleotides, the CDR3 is TGTGCCACCGAAACAGGGGTGGGTCAGCCCCAGCATTTT. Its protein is CATETGVGQPQHF.

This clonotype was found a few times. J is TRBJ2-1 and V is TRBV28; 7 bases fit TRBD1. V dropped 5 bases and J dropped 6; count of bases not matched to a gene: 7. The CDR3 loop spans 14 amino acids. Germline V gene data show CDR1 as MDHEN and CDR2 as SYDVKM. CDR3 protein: CASSPGQTANEQFF. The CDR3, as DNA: TGTGCCAGCAGTCCGGGACAGACCGCCAATGAGCAGTTCTTC.

The CDR3 loop reads CSVEGTGGFEQFF. CDR3 DNA sequence: TGCAGCGTTGAGGGGACAGGGGGCTTTGAGCAGTTCTTC. V is TRBV29-1 and J is TRBJ2-1, with TRBD1 matching 12 bases. Per the germline V gene, CDR1 is SQVTM and CDR2 is ANQGSEA. The V and J ends lost 3 bases and 9 bases, in that order; junction bases with no gene match: 3. CDR3 size: 13 residues.

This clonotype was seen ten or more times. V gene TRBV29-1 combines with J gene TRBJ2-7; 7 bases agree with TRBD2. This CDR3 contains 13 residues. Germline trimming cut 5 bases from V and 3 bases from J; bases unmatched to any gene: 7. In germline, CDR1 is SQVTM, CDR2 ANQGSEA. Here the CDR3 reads CSVLGGTGYEQYV. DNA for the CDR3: TGCAGCGTTCTGGGAGGGACCGGCTACGAGCAGTACGTC.

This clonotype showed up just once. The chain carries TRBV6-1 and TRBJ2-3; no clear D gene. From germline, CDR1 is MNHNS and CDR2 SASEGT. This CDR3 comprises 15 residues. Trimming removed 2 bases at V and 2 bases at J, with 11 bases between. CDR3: CASSERSEYTDTQYF. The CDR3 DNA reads TGTGCCAGCAGTGAAAGGTCGGAGTACACAGATACGCAGTATTTT.

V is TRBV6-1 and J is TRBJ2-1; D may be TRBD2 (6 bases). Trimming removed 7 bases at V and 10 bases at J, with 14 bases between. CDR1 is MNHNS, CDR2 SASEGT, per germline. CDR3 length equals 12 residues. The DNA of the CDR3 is TGTGCCAGCATAAAACTAGCCCACGAGCAGTTCTTC. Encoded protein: CASIKLAHEQFF.

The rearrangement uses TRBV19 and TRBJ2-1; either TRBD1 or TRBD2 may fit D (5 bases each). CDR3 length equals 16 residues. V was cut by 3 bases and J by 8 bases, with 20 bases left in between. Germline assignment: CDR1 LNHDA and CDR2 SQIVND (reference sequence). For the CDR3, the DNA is TGTGCCAGTAGTATTTCCCTAGCTGGACATCGAGATGAGCAGTTCTTC. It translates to CASSISLAGHRDEQFF.

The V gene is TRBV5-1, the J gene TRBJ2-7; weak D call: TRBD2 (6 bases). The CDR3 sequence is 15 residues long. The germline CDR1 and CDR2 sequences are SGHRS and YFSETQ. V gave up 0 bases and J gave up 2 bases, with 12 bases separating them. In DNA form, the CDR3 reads TGCGCCAGCAGCTTGGGGGACTCCCTGACCTACGAGCAGTACTTC. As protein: CASSLGDSLTYEQYF.

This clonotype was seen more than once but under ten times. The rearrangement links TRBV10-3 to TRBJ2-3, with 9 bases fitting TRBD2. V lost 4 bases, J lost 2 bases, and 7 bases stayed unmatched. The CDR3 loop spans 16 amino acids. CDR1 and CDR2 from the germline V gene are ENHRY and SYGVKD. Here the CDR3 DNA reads TGTGCCATCAGTGGCCGACTAGCGGAGGACACAGATACGCAGTATTTT. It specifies CAISGRLAEDTDTQYF.

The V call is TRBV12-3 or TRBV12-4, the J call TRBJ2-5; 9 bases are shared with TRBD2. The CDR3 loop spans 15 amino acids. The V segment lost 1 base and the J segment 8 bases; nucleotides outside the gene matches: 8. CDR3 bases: TGTGCCAGCAGTTTAGGGGCCAGCGGGAGGACAACCCAGTACTTC. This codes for CASSLGASGRTTQYF.

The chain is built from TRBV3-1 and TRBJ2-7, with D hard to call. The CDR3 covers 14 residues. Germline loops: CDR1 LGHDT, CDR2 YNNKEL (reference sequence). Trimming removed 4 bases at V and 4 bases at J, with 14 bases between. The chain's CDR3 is CASSLRLGSYEQYV. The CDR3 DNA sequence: TGTGCCAGCAGCCTACGACTCGGGTCTTACGAGCAGTACGTC.

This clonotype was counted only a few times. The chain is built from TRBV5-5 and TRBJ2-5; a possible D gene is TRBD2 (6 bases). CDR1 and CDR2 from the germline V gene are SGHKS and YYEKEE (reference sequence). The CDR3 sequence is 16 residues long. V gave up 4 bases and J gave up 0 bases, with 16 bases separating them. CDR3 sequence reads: CASSLRDFPYQETQYF. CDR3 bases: TGTGCCAGCAGCCTCCGGGACTTTCCGTACCAAGAGACCCAGTACTTC.

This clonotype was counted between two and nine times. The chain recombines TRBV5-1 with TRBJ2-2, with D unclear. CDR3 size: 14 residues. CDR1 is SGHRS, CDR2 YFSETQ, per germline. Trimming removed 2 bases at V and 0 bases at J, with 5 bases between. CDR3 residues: CASSFEANTGELFF. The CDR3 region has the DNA TGCGCCAGCAGCTTTGAGGCGAACACCGGGGAGCTGTTTTTT.

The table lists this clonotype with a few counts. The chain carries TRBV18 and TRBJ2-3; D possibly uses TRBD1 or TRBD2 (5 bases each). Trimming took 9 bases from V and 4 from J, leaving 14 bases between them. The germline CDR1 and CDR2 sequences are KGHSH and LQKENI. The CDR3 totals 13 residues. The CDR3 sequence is CASTIRESDTQYF. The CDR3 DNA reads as TGTGCCAGTACCATCAGGGAGTCAGATACGCAGTATTTT.

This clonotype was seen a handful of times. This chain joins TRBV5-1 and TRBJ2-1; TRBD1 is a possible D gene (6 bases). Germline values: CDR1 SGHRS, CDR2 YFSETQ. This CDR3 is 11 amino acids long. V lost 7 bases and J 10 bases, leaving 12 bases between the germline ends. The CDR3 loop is CASGGRGEQFF. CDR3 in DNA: TGCGCCAGCGGGGGCAGGGGCGAGCAGTTCTTC.

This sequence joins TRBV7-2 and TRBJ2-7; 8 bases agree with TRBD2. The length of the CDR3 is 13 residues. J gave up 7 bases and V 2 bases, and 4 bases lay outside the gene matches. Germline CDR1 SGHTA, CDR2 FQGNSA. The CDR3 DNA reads TGTGCCAGCAGCTTACTTAGCGGGACAGAGCAGTACGTC. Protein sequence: CASSLLSGTEQYV.

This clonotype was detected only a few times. The CDR3: CASRRLAATYEQYF. The DNA for the CDR3 is TGCGCCAGCAGAAGGCTAGCGGCTACCTACGAGCAGTACTTC. This chain connects TRBV5-1 to TRBJ2-7; 7 bases match TRBD2. This CDR3 spans 14 amino acids. The germline CDR1 and CDR2 sequences are SGHRS and YFSETQ. After removal of 5 bases from V and 2 bases from J, the junction contained 7 bases not matched to a gene.

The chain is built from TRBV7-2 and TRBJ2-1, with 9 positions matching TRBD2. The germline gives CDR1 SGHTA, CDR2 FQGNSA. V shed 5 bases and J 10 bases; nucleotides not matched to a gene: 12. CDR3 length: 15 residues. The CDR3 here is CASSPSVSGRHEQFF. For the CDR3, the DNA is TGTGCCAGCAGCCCCTCGGTTAGCGGGAGACACGAGCAGTTCTTC.

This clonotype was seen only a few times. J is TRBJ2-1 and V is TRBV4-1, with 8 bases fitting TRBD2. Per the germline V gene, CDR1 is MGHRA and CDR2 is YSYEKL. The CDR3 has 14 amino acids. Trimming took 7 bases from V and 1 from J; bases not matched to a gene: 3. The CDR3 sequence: CASTTSGSYNEQFF. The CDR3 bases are TGCGCCAGCACTACTAGCGGATCCTACAATGAGCAGTTCTTC.

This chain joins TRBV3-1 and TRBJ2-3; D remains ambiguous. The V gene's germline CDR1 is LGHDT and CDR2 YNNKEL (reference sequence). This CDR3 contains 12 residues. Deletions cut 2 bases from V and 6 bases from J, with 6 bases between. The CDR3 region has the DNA TGTGCCAGCAGCCAAACGGAGGATACGCAGTATTTT. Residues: CASSQTEDTQYF.

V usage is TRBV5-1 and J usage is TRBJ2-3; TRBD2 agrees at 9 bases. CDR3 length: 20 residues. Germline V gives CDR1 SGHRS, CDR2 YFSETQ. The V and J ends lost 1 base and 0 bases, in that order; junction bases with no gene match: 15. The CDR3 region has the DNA TGCGCCAGCAGCTTGATGGCGGGAGGGCCGAGGGGACCCAGCACAGATACGCAGTATTTT. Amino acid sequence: CASSLMAGGPRGPSTDTQYF.

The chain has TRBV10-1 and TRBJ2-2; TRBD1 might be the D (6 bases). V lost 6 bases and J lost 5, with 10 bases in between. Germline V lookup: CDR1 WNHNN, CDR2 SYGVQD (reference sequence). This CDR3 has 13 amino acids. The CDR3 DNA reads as TGCGCCAGCAGCGCTACAGGGACCGGGGAGCTGTTTTTT. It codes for CASSATGTGELFF.

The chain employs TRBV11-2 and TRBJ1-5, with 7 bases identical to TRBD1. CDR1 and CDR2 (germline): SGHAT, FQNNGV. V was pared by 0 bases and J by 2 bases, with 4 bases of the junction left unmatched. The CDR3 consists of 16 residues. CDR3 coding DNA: TGTGCCAGCAGCTTAGACACCGGGACAGGCAATCAGCCCCAGCATTTT. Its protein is CASSLDTGTGNQPQHF.

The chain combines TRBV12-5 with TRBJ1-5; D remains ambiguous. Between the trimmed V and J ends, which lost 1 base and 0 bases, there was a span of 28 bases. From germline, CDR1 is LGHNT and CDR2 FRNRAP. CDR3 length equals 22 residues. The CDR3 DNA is TGTGCTAGTGGTTTGGACATAGTAACAGTTGGGCCAAAACCTCATAGCAATCAGCCCCAGCATTTT. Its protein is CASGLDIVTVGPKPHSNQPQHF.

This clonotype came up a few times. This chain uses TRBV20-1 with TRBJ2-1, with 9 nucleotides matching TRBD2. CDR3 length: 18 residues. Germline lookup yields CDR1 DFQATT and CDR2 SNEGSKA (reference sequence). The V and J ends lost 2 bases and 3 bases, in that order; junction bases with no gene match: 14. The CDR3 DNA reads TGCAGTGCTAGAAGTAGCGGGAGCCTCGGGGCCTTCTACAATGAGCAGTTCTTC. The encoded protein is CSARSSGSLGAFYNEQFF.